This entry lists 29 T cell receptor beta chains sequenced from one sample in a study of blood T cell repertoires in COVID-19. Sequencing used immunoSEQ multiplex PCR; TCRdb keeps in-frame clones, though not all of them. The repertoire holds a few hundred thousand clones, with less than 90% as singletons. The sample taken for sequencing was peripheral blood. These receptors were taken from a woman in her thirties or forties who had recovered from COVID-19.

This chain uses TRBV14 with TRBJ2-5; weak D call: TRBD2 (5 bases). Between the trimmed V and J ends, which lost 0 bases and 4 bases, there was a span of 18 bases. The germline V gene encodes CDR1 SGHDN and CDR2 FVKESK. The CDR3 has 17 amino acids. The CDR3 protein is CASSQEFGDGSRETQYF. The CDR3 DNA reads TGTGCCAGCAGCCAAGAGTTCGGGGATGGGTCCAGAGAGACCCAGTACTTC.

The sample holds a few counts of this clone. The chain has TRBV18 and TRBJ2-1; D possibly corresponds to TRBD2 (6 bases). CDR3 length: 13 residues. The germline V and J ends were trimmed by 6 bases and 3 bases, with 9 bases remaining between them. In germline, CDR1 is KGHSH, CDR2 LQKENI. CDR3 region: CASSPEGYNEQFF. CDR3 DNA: TGTGCCAGCTCCCCGGAGGGCTACAATGAGCAGTTCTTC.

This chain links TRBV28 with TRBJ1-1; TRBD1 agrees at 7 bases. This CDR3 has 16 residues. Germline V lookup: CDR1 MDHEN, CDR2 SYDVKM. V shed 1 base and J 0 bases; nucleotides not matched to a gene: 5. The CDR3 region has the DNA TGTGCCAGCAGTTTATACAGGGGAGCCGTGAACACTGAAGCTTTCTTT. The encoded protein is CASSLYRGAVNTEAFF.

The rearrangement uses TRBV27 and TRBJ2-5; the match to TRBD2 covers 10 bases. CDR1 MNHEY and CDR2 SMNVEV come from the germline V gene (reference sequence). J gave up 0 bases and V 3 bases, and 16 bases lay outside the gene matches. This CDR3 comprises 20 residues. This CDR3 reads CASSFVGVSGGRSYQETQYF. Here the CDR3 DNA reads TGTGCCAGCAGTTTCGTCGGAGTTAGCGGGGGGCGTTCTTACCAAGAGACCCAGTACTTC.

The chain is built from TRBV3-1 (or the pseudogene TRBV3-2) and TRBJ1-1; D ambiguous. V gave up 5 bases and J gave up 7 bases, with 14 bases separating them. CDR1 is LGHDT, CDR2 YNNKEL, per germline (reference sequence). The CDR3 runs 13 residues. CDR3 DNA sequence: TGTGCCAGCAGCAAGGCCGAGGGCTTTGAAGCTTTCTTT. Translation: CASSKAEGFEAFF.

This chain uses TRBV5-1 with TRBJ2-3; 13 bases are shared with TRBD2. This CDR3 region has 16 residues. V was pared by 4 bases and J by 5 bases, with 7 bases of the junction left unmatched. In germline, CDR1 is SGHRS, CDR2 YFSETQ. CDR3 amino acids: CASSPGTSGAEDTQYF. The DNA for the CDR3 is TGCGCCAGCAGCCCGGGGACTAGCGGGGCCGAAGATACGCAGTATTTT. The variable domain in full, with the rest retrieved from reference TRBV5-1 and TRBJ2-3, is KAGVTQTPRYLIKTRGQQVTLSCSPISGHRSVSWYQQTPGQGLQFLFEYFSETQRNKGNFPGRFSGRQFSNSRSEMNVSTLELGDSALYLCASSPGTSGAEDTQYFGPGTRLTVL.

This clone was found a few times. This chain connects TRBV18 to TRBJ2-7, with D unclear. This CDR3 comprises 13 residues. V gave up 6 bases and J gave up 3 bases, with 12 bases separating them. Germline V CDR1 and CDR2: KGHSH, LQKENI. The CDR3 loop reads CASSVQAGYEQYF. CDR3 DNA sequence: TGTGCCAGCTCCGTCCAGGCCGGCTACGAGCAGTACTTC.

In DNA form, the CDR3 reads TGTGCCAGCAGCTTAGGCATTCGGGGGGCGGCTGAAGCTTTCTTT. This codes for CASSLGIRGAAEAFF. V usage is TRBV11-2 and J usage is TRBJ1-1; possible D gene TRBD1, 6 bases. The V end was cut by 1 base, the J end by 6 bases, with 15 bases between. The CDR3 is 15 residues long. Germline CDR1 SGHAT, CDR2 FQNNGV. The variable domain in full, with the rest retrieved from reference TRBV11-2 and TRBJ1-1, is EAGVAQSPRYKIIEKRQSVAFWCNPISGHATLYWYQQILGQGPKLLIQFQNNGVVDDSQLPKDRFSAERLKGVDSTLKIQPAKLEDSAVYLCASSLGIRGAAEAFFGQGTRLTVV.

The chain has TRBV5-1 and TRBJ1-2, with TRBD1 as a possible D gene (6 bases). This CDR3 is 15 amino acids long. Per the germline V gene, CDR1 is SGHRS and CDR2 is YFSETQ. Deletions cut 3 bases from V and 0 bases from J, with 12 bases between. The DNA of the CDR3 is TGCGCCAGCAGCTCTGCGGGGGCTACTAACTATGGCTACACCTTC. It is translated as CASSSAGATNYGYTF.

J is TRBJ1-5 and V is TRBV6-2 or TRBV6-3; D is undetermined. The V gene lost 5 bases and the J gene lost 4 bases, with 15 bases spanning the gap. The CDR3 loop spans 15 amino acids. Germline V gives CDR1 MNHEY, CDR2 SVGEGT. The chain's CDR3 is CASSVGQVMNQPQHF. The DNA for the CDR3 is TGTGCCAGCAGTGTGGGTCAGGTGATGAATCAGCCCCAGCATTTT.

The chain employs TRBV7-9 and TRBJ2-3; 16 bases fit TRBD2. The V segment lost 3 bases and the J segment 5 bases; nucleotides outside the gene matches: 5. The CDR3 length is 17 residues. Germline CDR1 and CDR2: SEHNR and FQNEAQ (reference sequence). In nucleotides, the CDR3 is TGTGCCAGCAGCTTGGGACTAGCGGGGGGGCTTGGAGATACGCAGTATTTT. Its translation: CASSLGLAGGLGDTQYF.

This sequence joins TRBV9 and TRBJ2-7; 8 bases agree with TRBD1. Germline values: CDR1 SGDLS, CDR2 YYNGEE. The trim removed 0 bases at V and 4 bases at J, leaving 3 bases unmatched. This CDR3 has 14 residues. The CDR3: CASSVGWTGYEQYF. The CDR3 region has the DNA TGTGCCAGCAGCGTAGGATGGACAGGGTACGAGCAGTACTTC.

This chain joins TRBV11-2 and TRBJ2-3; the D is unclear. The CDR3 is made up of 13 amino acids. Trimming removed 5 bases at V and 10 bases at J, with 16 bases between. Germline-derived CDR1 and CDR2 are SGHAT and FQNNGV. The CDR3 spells CASSPNSQIAQYF. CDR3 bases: TGTGCCAGCAGCCCAAATAGCCAGATTGCGCAGTATTTT.

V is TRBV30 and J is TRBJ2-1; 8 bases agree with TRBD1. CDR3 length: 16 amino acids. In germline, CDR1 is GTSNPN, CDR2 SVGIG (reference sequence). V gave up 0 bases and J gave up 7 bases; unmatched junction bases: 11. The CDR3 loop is CAWSVPGGNIWNEQFF. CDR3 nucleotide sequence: TGTGCCTGGAGTGTTCCAGGGGGCAACATTTGGAATGAGCAGTTCTTC.

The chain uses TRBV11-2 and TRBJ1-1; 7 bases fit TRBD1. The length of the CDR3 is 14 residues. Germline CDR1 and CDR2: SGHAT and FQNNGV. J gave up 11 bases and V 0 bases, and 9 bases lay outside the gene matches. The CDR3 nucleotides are TGTGCCAGCAGCTTAGAGGTGACAGGGAGGTTGGCTTTCTTT. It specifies CASSLEVTGRLAFF.

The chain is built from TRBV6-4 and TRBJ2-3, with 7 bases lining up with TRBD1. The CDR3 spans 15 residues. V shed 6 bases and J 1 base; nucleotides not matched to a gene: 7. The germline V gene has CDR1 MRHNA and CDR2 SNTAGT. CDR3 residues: CASSVTGDGTDTQYF. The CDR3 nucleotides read TGTGCCAGCAGCGTTACAGGGGATGGCACAGATACGCAGTATTTT.

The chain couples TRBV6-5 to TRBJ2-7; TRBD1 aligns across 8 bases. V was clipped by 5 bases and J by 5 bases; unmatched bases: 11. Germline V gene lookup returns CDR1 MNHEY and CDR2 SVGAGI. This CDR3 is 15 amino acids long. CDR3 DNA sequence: TGTGCCAGCAGTCTCTCCGGGACAGGCCGGGACGAGCAGTACTTC. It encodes CASSLSGTGRDEQYF.

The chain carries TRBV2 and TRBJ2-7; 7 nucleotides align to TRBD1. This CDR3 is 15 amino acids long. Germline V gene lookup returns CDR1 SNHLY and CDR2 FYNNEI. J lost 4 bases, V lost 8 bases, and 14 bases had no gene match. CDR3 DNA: TGTGCCAGCGCCCCGGGACAGCCCGGTGTGTACGAGCAGTACTTC. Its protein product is CASAPGQPGVYEQYF.

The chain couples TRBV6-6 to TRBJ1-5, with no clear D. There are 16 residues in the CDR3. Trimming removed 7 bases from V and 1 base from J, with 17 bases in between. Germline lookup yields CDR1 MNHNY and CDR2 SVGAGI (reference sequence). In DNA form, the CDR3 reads TGTGCCAGCACTCCTAGTGGAGGTCCCAGCAATCAGCCCCAGCATTTT. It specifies CASTPSGGPSNQPQHF.

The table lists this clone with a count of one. The CDR3 is CASSPTGRNTEAFF. The CDR3 bases are TGTGCCAGCAGCCCCACAGGGAGGAACACTGAAGCTTTCTTT. This rearrangement joins TRBV28 to TRBJ1-1; TRBD1 is a possible D gene (6 bases). Germline V gene data show CDR1 as MDHEN and CDR2 as SYDVKM. The CDR3 contains 14 residues. V lost 6 bases to trimming and J lost 1 base, with 12 bases between them.

The CDR3 sequence: CASSLGLGVGNEQFF. The CDR3 nucleotides read TGTGCCAGCAGCTTAGGCCTGGGAGTTGGGAATGAGCAGTTCTTC. V and J are TRBV13 and TRBJ2-1; TRBD2 is a possible D gene (5 bases). The V gene lost 0 bases and the J gene lost 7 bases, with 13 bases spanning the gap. Germline CDR1 is PRHDT and CDR2 is FYEKMQ (reference sequence). The CDR3 covers 15 residues.

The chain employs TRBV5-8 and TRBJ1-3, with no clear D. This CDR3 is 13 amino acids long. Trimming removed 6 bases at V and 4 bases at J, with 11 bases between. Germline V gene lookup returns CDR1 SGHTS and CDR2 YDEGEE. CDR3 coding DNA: TGTGCCAGCAATCCGCAGGTCGGAAACACCATATATTTT. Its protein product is CASNPQVGNTIYF.

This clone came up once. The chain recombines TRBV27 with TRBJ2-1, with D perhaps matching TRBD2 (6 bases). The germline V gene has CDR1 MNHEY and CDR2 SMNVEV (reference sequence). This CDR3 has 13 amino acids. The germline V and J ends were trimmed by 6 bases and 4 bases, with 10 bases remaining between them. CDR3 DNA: TGTGCCAGCAGGGACTATTCTTACAATGAGCAGTTCTTC. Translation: CASRDYSYNEQFF.

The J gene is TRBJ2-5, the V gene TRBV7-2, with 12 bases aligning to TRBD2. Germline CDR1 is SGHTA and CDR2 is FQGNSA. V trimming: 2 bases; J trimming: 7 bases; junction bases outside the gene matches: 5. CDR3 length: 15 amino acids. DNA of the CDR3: TGTGCCAGCAGCTTACGACTAGCGGGGGTGCCGACCCAGTACTTC. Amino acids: CASSLRLAGVPTQYF.

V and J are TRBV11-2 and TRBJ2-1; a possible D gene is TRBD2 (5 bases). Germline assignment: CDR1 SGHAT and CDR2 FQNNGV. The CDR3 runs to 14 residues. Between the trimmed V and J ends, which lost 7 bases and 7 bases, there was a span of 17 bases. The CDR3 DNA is TGTGCCAGCAAGCCGTCGGCTGGGAGTAATGAGCAGTTCTTC. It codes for CASKPSAGSNEQFF. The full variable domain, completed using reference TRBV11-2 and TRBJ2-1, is EAGVAQSPRYKIIEKRQSVAFWCNPISGHATLYWYQQILGQGPKLLIQFQNNGVVDDSQLPKDRFSAERLKGVDSTLKIQPAKLEDSAVYLCASKPSAGSNEQFFGPGTRLTVL.

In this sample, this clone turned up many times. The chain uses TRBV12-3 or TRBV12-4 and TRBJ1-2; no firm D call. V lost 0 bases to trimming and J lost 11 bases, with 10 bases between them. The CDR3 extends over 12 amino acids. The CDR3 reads CASSLAVESYTF. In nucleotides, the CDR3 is TGTGCCAGCAGTTTAGCGGTAGAGAGTTACACCTTC.

Written as DNA, the CDR3 is TGTGCCAGCAGCGACCTAAAGGGGGCGCAGGGGGCCAACGTCCTGACTTTC. Its protein product is CASSDLKGAQGANVLTF. V is TRBV28 and J is TRBJ2-6, with 7 bases that match TRBD1. Germline V gene lookup returns CDR1 MDHEN and CDR2 SYDVKM. Trimming removed 6 bases from V and 4 bases from J; junction bases left unmatched: 12. This CDR3 has 17 amino acids. The full variable domain, completed using reference TRBV28 and TRBJ2-6, is DVKVTQSSRYLVKRTGEKVFLECVQDMDHENMFWYRQDPGLGLRLIYFSYDVKMKEKGDIPEGYSVSREKKERFSLILESASTNQTSMYLCASSDLKGAQGANVLTFGAGSRLTVL.

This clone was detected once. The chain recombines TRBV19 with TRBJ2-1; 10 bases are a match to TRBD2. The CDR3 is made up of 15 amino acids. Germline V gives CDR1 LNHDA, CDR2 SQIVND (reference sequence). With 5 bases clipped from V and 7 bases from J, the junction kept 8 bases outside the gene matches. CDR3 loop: CASSLFSGGSNEQFF. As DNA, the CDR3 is TGTGCCAGTAGTCTTTTTAGCGGGGGGTCGAATGAGCAGTTCTTC.

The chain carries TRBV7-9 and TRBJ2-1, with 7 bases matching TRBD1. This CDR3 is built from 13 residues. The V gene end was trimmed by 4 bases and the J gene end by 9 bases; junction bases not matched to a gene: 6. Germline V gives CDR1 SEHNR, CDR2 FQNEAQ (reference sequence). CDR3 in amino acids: CASSSWDSFEQFF. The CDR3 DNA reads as TGTGCCAGCAGCTCCTGGGACAGTTTTGAGCAGTTCTTC.